Below are 32 T cell receptor beta chains sequenced from a single sample in a study of blood T cell repertoires in COVID-19. Repertoires were generated with immunoSEQ multiplex PCR, while TCRdb's copy carries only in-frame clones and drops some. The sample contains 210,000 or so clones, approximately 83% of which appear only once. Input material: peripheral blood. Receptors originate from a woman aged 25 to 45 with COVID-19, enrolled during active disease.

The chain employs TRBV5-1 and TRBJ2-7; TRBD1 aligns across 7 bases. The V gene end was trimmed by 3 bases and the J gene end by 2 bases; junction bases not matched to a gene: 5. CDR3 size: 14 residues. The germline V gene has CDR1 SGHRS and CDR2 YFSETQ. CDR3 DNA: TGCGCCAGCAGCTCCCAGGGGGTTACCTACGAGCAGTACTTC. It encodes CASSSQGVTYEQYF.

Only a few counts were recorded for this clone. This rearrangement joins TRBV4-2 to TRBJ2-2, with D tentatively TRBD2 (6 bases). Trimming cost V 0 bases and J 4 bases, with 12 bases left between them. The germline CDR1 and CDR2 sequences are LGHNA and YNFKEQ. This CDR3 region has 16 residues. In DNA, the CDR3 is TGTGCCAGCAGCCAAGATTGGGGAGGTCTCACCGGGGAGCTGTTTTTT. It encodes CASSQDWGGLTGELFF.

This clone was picked up one time. The V call is TRBV9, the J call TRBJ1-6, with D maybe TRBD1 (5 bases). V lost 3 bases, J lost 10 bases, and 11 bases lay in between. Germline CDR1 and CDR2: SGDLS and YYNGEE. This CDR3 region has 13 residues. CDR3 nucleotides: TGTGCCAGCAGCGCAATAGACAGCTCACCCCTCCACTTT. Translation: CASSAIDSSPLHF.

V is TRBV25-1 and J is TRBJ2-7; D unresolved. The CDR3 is 14 residues long. The V gene's germline CDR1 is MGHDK and CDR2 SYGVNS. Trimming removed 1 base at V and 4 bases at J, with 11 bases between. Here the CDR3 DNA reads TGTGCCAGCAGTGAATCAGGCATGTCTTACGAGCAGTACTTC. The encoded protein is CASSESGMSYEQYF.

This clone was detected once. The genes are TRBV9 and TRBJ1-4, with 8 bases fitting TRBD1. Germline V gene sequence: CDR1 SGDLS, CDR2 YYNGEE. This CDR3 contains 16 residues. V lost 0 bases and J lost 5; bases outside the gene matches: 6. The CDR3 sequence: CASSVGTTGVNEKLFF. The DNA for the CDR3 is TGTGCCAGCAGCGTAGGGACGACAGGGGTGAATGAAAAACTGTTTTTT.

V usage is TRBV29-1 and J usage is TRBJ2-3, with TRBD2 matching 8 bases. This CDR3 is 13 amino acids long. The V gene's germline CDR1 is SQVTM and CDR2 ANQGSEA. After removal of 7 bases from V and 3 bases from J, the junction contained 6 bases not matched to a gene. The CDR3 nucleotides are TGCAGCGCCGGGGGGGCAGATACAGATACGCAGTATTTT. This gives the protein CSAGGADTDTQYF.

The genes are TRBV5-1 and TRBJ2-7; 10 positions match TRBD1. Germline loops: CDR1 SGHRS, CDR2 YFSETQ. CDR3 length: 13 amino acids. J gave up 5 bases and V 4 bases, and 3 bases lay outside the gene matches. CDR3 region: CASSDGTGDEQYF. The CDR3 DNA reads as TGCGCCAGCAGCGACGGGACAGGGGACGAGCAGTACTTC.

The CDR3 DNA reads as TGTGCCAGCAGCGTAGAGGGGGCTAGCCGGGGGACCCAGTACTTC. This sequence encodes CASSVEGASRGTQYF. The genes are TRBV9 and TRBJ2-5; TRBD1 agrees at 7 bases. Germline V gives CDR1 SGDLS, CDR2 YYNGEE. Trimming took 0 bases from V and 7 from J; bases not matched to a gene: 9. This CDR3 has 15 amino acids.

In this sample, this clone turned up once. The chain employs TRBV5-4 and TRBJ1-1, with TRBD1 matching over 9 bases. With V trimmed by 0 bases and J by 3 bases, 3 bases remained unmatched. CDR1 and CDR2 from the germline V gene are SGHNT and YYREEE (reference sequence). The CDR3 length is 15 residues. CDR3 sequence: CASSLGTGEYTEAFF. CDR3 nucleotides: TGTGCCAGCAGCTTGGGGACAGGGGAATACACTGAAGCTTTCTTT.

This sequence joins TRBV5-6 and TRBJ2-1; possibly TRBD2 for D (6 bases). Trimming removed 0 bases from V and 5 bases from J, with 12 bases in between. CDR3 length equals 15 residues. CDR1 is SGHDT and CDR2 is YYEEEE in the germline V gene. The CDR3 DNA follows: TGTGCCAGCAGCTTGGAACTAGCAACAAACAATGAGCAGTTCTTC. Encoded protein: CASSLELATNNEQFF.

V and J are TRBV6-1 and TRBJ1-2; tentatively, D is TRBD1 (6 bases). Germline V gene sequence: CDR1 MNHNS, CDR2 SASEGT. The CDR3 length is 18 residues. V lost 2 bases to trimming and J lost 8 bases, with 27 bases between them. CDR3 amino acids: CASSESLTGTQKRKGYTF. The CDR3 DNA follows: TGTGCCAGCAGTGAATCCCTCACCGGGACACAAAAAAGAAAGGGCTACACCTTC.

The J gene is TRBJ2-5, the V gene TRBV7-2; D gene uncertain. Deletions cut 4 bases from V and 4 bases from J, with 10 bases between. Germline lookup yields CDR1 SGHTA and CDR2 FQGNSA. The CDR3 has 13 residues. In DNA, the CDR3 is TGTGCCAGCAGCTCTGGGTCGGGAGAGACCCAGTACTTC. As protein: CASSSGSGETQYF.

The chain employs TRBV5-4 and TRBJ1-1; TRBD1 is a possible D gene (5 bases). Trimming took off 4 bases at V and 4 bases at J, with 17 bases between the two ends. The CDR3 sequence is 15 residues long. Germline V gene data show CDR1 as SGHNT and CDR2 as YYREEE (reference sequence). The CDR3 region is CASSPRQGWGTEAFF. CDR3 DNA sequence: TGTGCCAGCAGCCCTCGGCAGGGTTGGGGCACTGAAGCTTTCTTT.

CDR3 sequence (DNA): TGTGCCAGCAGTGAAGGGGGACTCGATACCTACGAGCAGTACTTC. As protein: CASSEGGLDTYEQYF. The V call is TRBV2, the J call TRBJ2-7; weak D call: TRBD2 (6 bases). The germline V gene encodes CDR1 SNHLY and CDR2 FYNNEI. This CDR3 comprises 15 residues. V was shortened by 1 base and J by 2 bases, with 12 bases between the two germline ends. The entire variable domain, with the rest obtained from reference TRBV2 and TRBJ2-7, is as follows: EPEVTQTPSHQVTQMGQEVILRCVPISNHLYFYWYRQILGQKVEFLVSFYNNEISEKSEIFDDQFSVERPDGSNFTLKIRSTKLEDSAMYFCASSEGGLDTYEQYFGPGTRLTVT.

The rearrangement uses TRBV6-5 and TRBJ2-3, with TRBD1 matching over 7 bases. V was pared by 2 bases and J by 5 bases, with 7 bases of the junction left unmatched. This CDR3 is 15 amino acids long. CDR1 is MNHEY, CDR2 SVGAGI, per germline. The CDR3 spells CASSYQDRVGDTQYF. The DNA of the CDR3 is TGTGCCAGCAGTTACCAAGACAGGGTTGGAGATACGCAGTATTTT.

The rearrangement uses TRBV7-6 and TRBJ2-1, with 14 positions matching TRBD2. Germline loops: CDR1 SGHVS, CDR2 FNYEAQ. The CDR3 is made up of 16 amino acids. J gave up 7 bases and V 2 bases, and 4 bases lay outside the gene matches. CDR3 nucleotides: TGTGCCAGCAGCTTAAGCGGGACTAGCGGGAGTAATGAGCAGTTCTTC. Translation: CASSLSGTSGSNEQFF.

This clone was observed a handful of times. The J gene is TRBJ2-1, the V gene TRBV4-3, with 8 bases aligning to TRBD2. CDR3 length: 17 amino acids. V lost 3 bases and J lost 7; bases outside the gene matches: 14. Germline CDR1 and CDR2: LGHNA and YSLEER. CDR3 sequence reads: CASSQDPAGGGRNEQFF. Written as DNA, the CDR3 is TGCGCCAGCAGCCAGGATCCCGCCGGGGGGGGCCGGAATGAGCAGTTCTTC.

The genes are TRBV3-1 (or the pseudogene TRBV3-2) and TRBJ2-1; 9 nucleotides line up with TRBD2. Germline CDR1 is LGHDT and CDR2 is YNNKEL (reference sequence). This CDR3 is built from 19 residues. V dropped 0 bases and J dropped 2; count of bases not matched to a gene: 11. This CDR3 is CASSQDEGGGAWTYNEQFF. The CDR3 DNA reads TGTGCCAGCAGCCAAGATGAGGGCGGGGGGGCCTGGACCTACAATGAGCAGTTCTTC.

V gene TRBV6-5 combines with J gene TRBJ2-2, with TRBD2 identical over 9 bases. CDR1 and CDR2 (germline): MNHEY, SVGAGI. The CDR3 spans 15 residues. V dropped 7 bases and J dropped 6; count of bases not matched to a gene: 9. In DNA form, the CDR3 reads TGTGCCAGCACCCTCTTAGCGGGGGTGGCCGGGGAGCTGTTTTTT. Protein sequence: CASTLLAGVAGELFF.

The V and J genes are TRBV5-6 and TRBJ1-1, with a tentative D call TRBD1 (6 bases). Germline V gene sequence: CDR1 SGHDT, CDR2 YYEEEE. The CDR3 has 14 residues. The V gene lost 2 bases and the J gene lost 4 bases, with 12 bases spanning the gap. The chain's CDR3 is CASSLQGVGTEAFF. The CDR3 DNA follows: TGTGCCAGCAGCTTACAGGGCGTGGGCACTGAAGCTTTCTTT. Using reference TRBV5-6 and TRBJ1-1 for the parts outside the CDR3, the full variable domain is DAGVTQSPTHLIKTRGQQVTLRCSPKSGHDTVSWYQQALGQGPQFIFQYYEEEERQRGNFPDRFSGHQFPNYSSELNVNALLLGDSALYLCASSLQGVGTEAFFGQGTRLTVV.

This clone came up once. This CDR3 reads CASSYGGARGQETQYF. CDR3 sequence (DNA): TGTGCCAGCAGTTACGGGGGGGCGCGGGGTCAAGAGACCCAGTACTTC. The chain recombines TRBV6-6 with TRBJ2-5; possible D gene TRBD2, 7 bases. This CDR3 contains 16 residues. Germline V gives CDR1 MNHNY, CDR2 SVGAGI (reference sequence). With 2 bases removed from V and 2 bases from J, the gap between germline ends came to 15 bases.

This clone was seen a single time. CDR3 amino acids: CASSYTPRGQPQHF. The DNA of the CDR3 is TGTGCCAGCAGCTATACCCCCAGAGGGCAGCCCCAGCATTTT. This rearrangement joins TRBV3-1 (or the pseudogene TRBV3-2) to TRBJ1-5, with D unresolved. The V gene lost 5 bases and the J gene lost 7 bases, with 15 bases spanning the gap. Per the germline V gene, CDR1 is LGHDT and CDR2 is YNNKEL (reference sequence). The CDR3 extends over 14 amino acids.

J is TRBJ2-3 and V is TRBV28, with 11 bases lining up with TRBD1. Germline V gene data show CDR1 as MDHEN and CDR2 as SYDVKM. Trimming took 6 bases from V and 5 from J; bases not matched to a gene: 10. The CDR3 runs to 16 residues. The DNA for the CDR3 is TGTGCCAGCAGCTACCCCCGGGACAGGGGGGGAGATACGCAGTATTTT. Its protein product is CASSYPRDRGGDTQYF.

The chain combines TRBV27 with TRBJ2-5; the D gene is possibly TRBD1 (6 bases). Trimming removed 2 bases from V and 4 bases from J, with 14 bases in between. CDR1 MNHEY and CDR2 SMNVEV come from the germline V gene (reference sequence). The length of the CDR3 is 15 residues. CDR3 loop: CASSLKQGYGETQYF. CDR3 sequence (DNA): TGTGCCAGCAGTTTAAAACAGGGATACGGAGAGACCCAGTACTTC.

In its sample, this clone was seen many times. This chain links TRBV9 with TRBJ1-2; 9 positions agree with TRBD1. Germline V gives CDR1 SGDLS, CDR2 YYNGEE. J lost 2 bases, V lost 4 bases, and 6 bases had no gene match. The CDR3 loop spans 15 amino acids. The CDR3 sequence is CASSPTGTGNYGYTF. CDR3 in DNA: TGTGCCAGCAGCCCAACCGGGACAGGGAACTATGGCTACACCTTC.

V gene TRBV6-6 combines with J gene TRBJ1-2, with D possibly being TRBD1 (5 bases). V was cut by 7 bases and J by 4 bases, with 19 bases left in between. Germline V gives CDR1 MNHNY, CDR2 SVGAGI (reference sequence). The CDR3 is 15 residues long. This CDR3 reads CASNVLGEEGYGYTF. CDR3 bases: TGTGCCAGCAATGTTTTGGGGGAGGAGGGCTATGGCTACACCTTC.

The rearrangement links TRBV20-1 to TRBJ1-5; possibly TRBD1 for D (5 bases). The CDR3 spans 13 residues. Germline CDR1 is DFQATT and CDR2 is SNEGSKA (reference sequence). The V end was cut by 3 bases, the J end by 7 bases, with 13 bases between. The DNA for the CDR3 is TGCAGTGCTAGTCGGGGCCGGGAGCAGCCCCAGCATTTT. Translated, it gives CSASRGREQPQHF.

This clone has a handful of counts. The rearrangement joins TRBV30 to TRBJ2-7, with 7 bases identical to TRBD1. The CDR3 runs 14 residues. CDR1 is GTSNPN and CDR2 is SVGIG in the germline V gene (reference sequence). V dropped 1 base and J dropped 7; count of bases not matched to a gene: 10. CDR3 sequence: CAWSEKGATGEQYF. Written as DNA, the CDR3 is TGTGCCTGGAGTGAAAAGGGGGCTACTGGTGAGCAGTACTTC.

V is TRBV9 and J is TRBJ1-2; D not resolved. Germline V lookup: CDR1 SGDLS, CDR2 YYNGEE. V lost 0 bases to trimming and J lost 2 bases, with 8 bases between them. This CDR3 has 14 amino acids. CDR3 sequence: CASSVAAGNYGYTF. The CDR3 coding sequence is TGTGCCAGCAGCGTAGCTGCGGGCAACTATGGCTACACCTTC.

V and J are TRBV5-1 and TRBJ2-1; no definite D call. This CDR3 is built from 16 residues. Germline assignment: CDR1 SGHRS and CDR2 YFSETQ. V dropped 0 bases and J dropped 9 bases, with 19 bases sitting between them. The DNA for the CDR3 is TGCGCCAGCAGCTTGGTAGTAGGAGATCCTCTACGTGAGCAGTTCTTC. Residues: CASSLVVGDPLREQFF.

The chain employs TRBV11-2 and TRBJ1-1; weak D call: TRBD1 (6 bases). The V end lost 1 base, the J end lost 5 bases, and 14 bases lay between the germline ends. The CDR3 has 15 amino acids. Germline CDR1 is SGHAT and CDR2 is FQNNGV. CDR3 bases: TGTGCCAGCAGCTTAGTAATCTGGGGGCAAACTGAAGCTTTCTTT. This codes for CASSLVIWGQTEAFF.

The chain has TRBV30 and TRBJ1-5, with D perhaps matching TRBD1 (6 bases). CDR1 is GTSNPN and CDR2 is SVGIG in the germline V gene (reference sequence). The V gene lost 0 bases and the J gene lost 1 base, with 25 bases spanning the gap. CDR3 size: 20 residues. The DNA for the CDR3 is TGTGCCTGGAGTGTAAGTTATGGGACACCATTTCCACCGAGCAATCAGCCCCAGCATTTT. Translation gives CAWSVSYGTPFPPSNQPQHF.